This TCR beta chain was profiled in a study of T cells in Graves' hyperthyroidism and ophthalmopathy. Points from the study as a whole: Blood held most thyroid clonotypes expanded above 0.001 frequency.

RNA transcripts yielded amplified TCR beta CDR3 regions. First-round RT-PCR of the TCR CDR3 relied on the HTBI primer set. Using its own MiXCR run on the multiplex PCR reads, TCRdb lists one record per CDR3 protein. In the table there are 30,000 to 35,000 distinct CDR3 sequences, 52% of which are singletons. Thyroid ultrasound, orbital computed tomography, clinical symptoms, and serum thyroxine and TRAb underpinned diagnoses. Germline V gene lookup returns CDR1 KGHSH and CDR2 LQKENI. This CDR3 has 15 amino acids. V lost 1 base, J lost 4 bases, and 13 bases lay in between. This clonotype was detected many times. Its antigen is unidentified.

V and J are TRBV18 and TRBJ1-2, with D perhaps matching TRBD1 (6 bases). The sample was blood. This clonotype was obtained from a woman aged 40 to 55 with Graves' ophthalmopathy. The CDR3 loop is CASSPLDRFTYGYTF. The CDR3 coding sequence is TGTGCCAGCTCACCACTAGACAGGTTTACCTATGGCTACACCTTC. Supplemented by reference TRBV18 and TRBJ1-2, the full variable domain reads NAGVMQNPRHLVRRRGQEARLRCSPMKGHSHVYWYRQLPEEGLKFMVYLQKENIIDESGMPKERFSAEFPKEGPSILRIQQVVRGDSAAYFCASSPLDRFTYGYTFGSGTRLTVV.